This T cell receptor beta chain comes out of a study of vaccination and CD4 T cells after COVID-19. Study at large: Researchers treated control cultures with a CEFX pool, an HIV-1 Nef pool, or no peptide.

Trimming left V 4 bases short and J 6 bases short, with 16 bases between. This CDR3 spans 14 amino acids. The V gene's germline CDR1 is SEHNR and CDR2 FQNEAQ (reference sequence). With the Oncomine TCR Beta short-read assay, DNA from cultured CD4+ T cells was sequenced. TCRdb independently ran MiXCR on the PCR reads; one entry per CDR3 protein. The data hold about 14,000 distinct CDR3 sequences, with under 25% observed a single time. In the case of this clonotype: Its specificity is not known.

Indicated treatment: approximately nine-day PBMC culture with coronavirus spike peptide pools or control peptides (ViraFEST assay). The sample was cultured CD4+ T cells from blood. The receptor was derived from a human donor with COVID-19. The chain combines TRBV7-9 with TRBJ2-7, with D perhaps given as TRBD1 or TRBD2 (5 bases each). The CDR3 DNA is TGTGCCAGCAGCTCCGATTTCGAGGGGCTCGAGCAGTACTTC. Residues: CASSSDFEGLEQYF.